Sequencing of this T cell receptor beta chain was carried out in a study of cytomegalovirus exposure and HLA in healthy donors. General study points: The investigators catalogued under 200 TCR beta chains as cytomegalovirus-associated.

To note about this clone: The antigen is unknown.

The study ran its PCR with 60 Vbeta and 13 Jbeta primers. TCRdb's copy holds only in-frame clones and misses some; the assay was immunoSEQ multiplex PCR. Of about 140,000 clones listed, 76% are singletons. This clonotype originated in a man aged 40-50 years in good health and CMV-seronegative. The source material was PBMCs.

CDR3 residues: CASSPMREGGYEQYF. In nucleotides, the CDR3 is TGTGCCAGCTCACCAATGCGGGAGGGCGGCTACGAGCAGTACTTC. J is TRBJ2-7 and V is TRBV18; 9 bases line up with TRBD2. The germline gives CDR1 KGHSH, CDR2 LQKENI. The V gene end was trimmed by 2 bases and the J gene end by 3 bases; junction bases not matched to a gene: 5. This CDR3 comprises 15 residues.